What follows is one T cell receptor beta chain and its context. Only in-frame clones appear in the TCRdb table, and some are missing; sequencing was by immunoSEQ multiplex PCR. Its listing shows approximately 35,000 clones. The record originates from a study of T cells in women clearing cervical HPV infection. Study summary: Controls were women whose single incident HPV16 infection cleared within 12 months without precancer or cancer. Blood came at first lesion visit for cases, post-clearance for controls.

Sequencing was done on a sample of blood buffy coat. This clonotype originated in a woman aged 18-69 years with a cervical HPV16 infection that either progressed to CIN3+ or cleared (not recorded which).

Here the CDR3 reads CASSLTSSHMRQADEAFF. The CDR3 DNA, read in part, is TGTGCCAGCTCACTGACGTCCTCCCACATGCGACAGGCGGATGAA. The V and J genes are TRBV18 and TRBJ1-1; the D gene is possibly TRBD1 (6 bases). The CDR3 end is not reached by the read, which stops 3 residues before it; the germline J gene fills it in. The V end was cut by 4 bases, the J end by 7 bases, with 28 bases between. Per the germline V gene, CDR1 is KGHSH and CDR2 is LQKENI. The length of the CDR3 is 18 residues.